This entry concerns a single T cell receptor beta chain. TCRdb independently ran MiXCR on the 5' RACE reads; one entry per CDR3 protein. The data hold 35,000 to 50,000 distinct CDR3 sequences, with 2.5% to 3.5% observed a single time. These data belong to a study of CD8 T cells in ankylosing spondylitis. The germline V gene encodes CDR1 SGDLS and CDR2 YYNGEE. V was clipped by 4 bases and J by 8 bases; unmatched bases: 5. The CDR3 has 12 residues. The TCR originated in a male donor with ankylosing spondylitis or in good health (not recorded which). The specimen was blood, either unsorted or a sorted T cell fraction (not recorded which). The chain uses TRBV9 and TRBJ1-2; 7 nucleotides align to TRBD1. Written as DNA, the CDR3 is TGTGCCAGCAGCCGGACAGGTGAAGGCTACACCTTC. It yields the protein CASSRTGEGYTF. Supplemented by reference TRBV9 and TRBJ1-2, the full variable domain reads DSGVTQTPKHLITATGQRVTLRCSPRSGDLSVYWYQQSLDQGLQFLIQYYNGEERAKGNILERFSAQQFPDLHSELNLSSLELGDSALYFCASSRTGEGYTFGSGTRLTVV.